The rows below give T cell receptor beta chains drawn from one sample of a study of human T cells and chemical hapten exposure. Each CDR3 protein is one row after TCRdb ran MiXCR on the RACE reads. Seen here are over 50,000 distinct CDR3 sequences, 9.5% to 10% observed once, and the top ten hold more than 9%. Sequenced material: whole blood, taken in connection with sensitization to the hapten diphenylcyclopropenone (DPC). The receptor source for this set is a woman in her thirties with alopecia areata. Some clones in this sample may be carry-over from other donors' samples. Both conserved end residues are part of each CDR3.

>TRBJ2-3|TRBV7-9
CASSLVRGQDTQYF
>TRBJ1-1|TRBV29-1
CSVEESSTEAFF
>TRBJ1-5|TRBV12-3/TRBV12-4
CASSFVQGTNQPQHF
>TRBJ1-5|TRBV29-1
CSVQSDTNQPQHF
>TRBJ2-7|TRBV5-1
CASSPDTFYEQYF
>TRBJ2-2|TRBV2
CASSEATRNTGELFF
>TRBJ2-1|TRBV7-2
CASSLAGQCYNEQFF
>TRBJ2-7|TRBV20-1
CSARSRDFKSSYEQYF
>TRBJ2-5|TRBV28
CASSPPGARRETQYF
>TRBJ1-2|TRBV6-6
CASRETGNYGYTF
>TRBJ2-1|TRBV15
CATSKNRGGYNEQFF
>TRBJ1-6|TRBV7-2
CASSLVTGSNSPLHF